This is a list of T cell receptor beta chains from one sample in a study of T cell responses to AZD1222 COVID-19 vaccine. Profiled with immunoSEQ multiplex PCR; TCRdb holds only in-frame clones, not every one. The table includes some 130,000 clones, approximately 88% detected once. The starting material was peripheral blood, obtained on day 0 of AZD1222 vaccination. Receptor source: an adult in good health. Each CDR3 is given with its conserved first and last residue. Each record gives: clone size, D gene, CDR3 length, V gene, J gene, CDR3 protein, CDR3 DNA. D genes are given only for firm matches. Rows may omit the clone size; those that give it use once, few, many or a size class.

clone_size: NA
d_call: TRBD2
cdr3_length: 15
v_call: TRBV3-1/TRBV3-2
j_call: TRBJ2-3
cdr3_aa: CASSSQRGSTDTQYF
cdr3_nt: TGTGCCAGCAGCTCCCAGCGGGGGAGCACAGATACGCAGTATTTT

clone_size: NA
d_call: TRBD1
cdr3_length: 16
v_call: TRBV5-1
j_call: TRBJ2-7
cdr3_aa: CASSLRDRGRDNEQYF
cdr3_nt: TGCGCCAGCAGCCTCCGGGACAGGGGGCGAGATAACGAGCAGTACTTC

clone_size: NA
d_call: TRBD1
cdr3_length: 14
v_call: TRBV28
j_call: TRBJ1-2
cdr3_aa: CASRNRGTGYGYTF
cdr3_nt: TGTGCCAGCAGAAACAGGGGGACGGGCTATGGCTACACCTTC

clone_size: once
d_call: TRBD2
cdr3_length: 24
v_call: TRBV6-1
j_call: TRBJ2-3
cdr3_aa: CASSEGPIVSADYLAGERTDTQYF
cdr3_nt: TGTGCCAGCAGTGAAGGTCCTATAGTCTCCGCCGACTACCTAGCGGGGGAACGCACAGATACGCAGTATTTT

clone_size: NA
d_call: NA
cdr3_length: 15
v_call: TRBV28
j_call: TRBJ1-6
cdr3_aa: CASNRVGTYNSPLHF
cdr3_nt: TGTGCCAGCAACAGGGTGGGAACCTATAATTCACCCCTCCACTTT

clone_size: NA
d_call: NA
cdr3_length: 14
v_call: TRBV11-2
j_call: TRBJ2-3
cdr3_aa: CASSLSRGRDTQYF
cdr3_nt: TGTGCCAGCAGCTTATCACGGGGGCGGGATACGCAGTATTTT

clone_size: NA
d_call: NA
cdr3_length: 15
v_call: TRBV3-1/TRBV3-2
j_call: TRBJ2-5
cdr3_aa: CASSQAGPELETQYF
cdr3_nt: TGTGCCAGCAGCCAAGCAGGACCGGAGTTGGAGACCCAGTACTTC

clone_size: once
d_call: TRBD2
cdr3_length: 17
v_call: TRBV18
j_call: TRBJ2-1
cdr3_aa: CASSSAIAGSSYNEQFF
cdr3_nt: TGTGCCAGCTCATCCGCTATAGCGGGGAGCTCCTACAATGAGCAGTTCTTC

clone_size: NA
d_call: NA
cdr3_length: 14
v_call: TRBV30
j_call: TRBJ1-1
cdr3_aa: CAWSHGTGNTEAFF
cdr3_nt: TGTGCCTGGTCCCATGGGACGGGGAACACTGAAGCTTTCTTT

clone_size: NA
d_call: NA
cdr3_length: 13
v_call: TRBV27
j_call: TRBJ1-1
cdr3_aa: CASSSSPGTEAFF
cdr3_nt: TGTGCCAGCAGTTCATCCCCGGGCACTGAAGCTTTCTTT

clone_size: few
d_call: NA
cdr3_length: 16
v_call: TRBV2
j_call: TRBJ2-4
cdr3_aa: CASSELGRLAKNIQYF
cdr3_nt: TGTGCCAGCAGTGAACTGGGTAGACTAGCCAAAAACATTCAGTACTTC

clone_size: NA
d_call: NA
cdr3_length: 16
v_call: TRBV9
j_call: TRBJ2-2
cdr3_aa: CASSVYGVRDTGELFF
cdr3_nt: TGTGCCAGCAGCGTATACGGGGTTCGGGACACCGGGGAGCTGTTTTTT

clone_size: NA
d_call: NA
cdr3_length: 16
v_call: TRBV4-1
j_call: TRBJ2-1
cdr3_aa: CASSQGGHTSYNEQFF
cdr3_nt: TGCGCCAGCAGCCAAGGGGGACATACCTCCTACAATGAGCAGTTCTTC

clone_size: NA
d_call: TRBD1
cdr3_length: 17
v_call: TRBV27
j_call: TRBJ2-1
cdr3_aa: CASSTRTGMGSYNEQFF
cdr3_nt: TGTGCCAGCAGTACGCGGACAGGGATGGGCTCCTACAATGAGCAGTTCTTC

clone_size: NA
d_call: NA
cdr3_length: 14
v_call: TRBV11-2
j_call: TRBJ2-7
cdr3_aa: CASSLAGSSYEQYF
cdr3_nt: TGTGCCAGCAGCTTAGCGGGGAGCTCCTACGAGCAGTACTTC

clone_size: NA
d_call: NA
cdr3_length: 13
v_call: TRBV30
j_call: TRBJ1-5
cdr3_aa: CAWSTSRSQPQHF
cdr3_nt: TGTGCCTGGAGTACTTCCAGGAGTCAGCCCCAGCATTTT

clone_size: NA
d_call: NA
cdr3_length: 13
v_call: TRBV5-1
j_call: TRBJ1-5
cdr3_aa: CASRGRYNQPQHF
cdr3_nt: TGCGCCAGCAGGGGCAGGTACAATCAGCCCCAGCATTTT

clone_size: once
d_call: NA
cdr3_length: 14
v_call: TRBV30
j_call: TRBJ1-5
cdr3_aa: CAWSAGHGGQPQHF
cdr3_nt: TGTGCCTGGAGCGCTGGACATGGGGGTCAGCCCCAGCATTTT

clone_size: NA
d_call: NA
cdr3_length: 14
v_call: TRBV29-1
j_call: TRBJ2-5
cdr3_aa: CSVGPERPRETQYF
cdr3_nt: TGCAGCGTTGGCCCTGAGCGGCCGAGGGAGACCCAGTACTTC

clone_size: NA
d_call: NA
cdr3_length: 13
v_call: TRBV3-1/TRBV3-2
j_call: TRBJ1-4
cdr3_aa: CASSQGTGKKLFF
cdr3_nt: TGTGCCAGCAGCCAGGGCACCGGGAAAAAACTGTTTTTT

clone_size: NA
d_call: NA
cdr3_length: 15
v_call: TRBV18
j_call: TRBJ2-3
cdr3_aa: CASSSYLALTDTQYF
cdr3_nt: TGTGCCAGCTCCTCCTACCTGGCCCTCACAGATACGCAGTATTTT

clone_size: NA
d_call: NA
cdr3_length: 15
v_call: TRBV7-8
j_call: TRBJ2-2
cdr3_aa: CASSARDSNTGELFF
cdr3_nt: TGTGCCAGCAGCGCCCGGGATTCAAACACCGGGGAGCTGTTTTTT

clone_size: NA
d_call: TRBD1
cdr3_length: 18
v_call: TRBV23-1
j_call: TRBJ2-6
cdr3_aa: CASSLPTGDQSGANVLTF
cdr3_nt: TGCGCCAGCAGTCTCCCGACAGGGGATCAATCTGGGGCCAACGTCCTGACTTTC

clone_size: NA
d_call: TRBD1
cdr3_length: 16
v_call: TRBV5-1
j_call: TRBJ1-1
cdr3_aa: CASSPLRGPSYTEAFF
cdr3_nt: TGCGCCAGCAGCCCACTCAGGGGGCCCAGCTACACTGAAGCTTTCTTT

clone_size: once
d_call: NA
cdr3_length: 14
v_call: TRBV19
j_call: TRBJ2-2
cdr3_aa: CASSYKANTGELFF
cdr3_nt: TGTGCCAGTAGCTATAAGGCGAACACCGGGGAGCTGTTTTTT

clone_size: NA
d_call: NA
cdr3_length: 15
v_call: TRBV6-5
j_call: TRBJ2-5
cdr3_aa: CASSYMGGMQETQYF
cdr3_nt: TGTGCCAGCAGTTACATGGGAGGTATGCAGGAGACCCAGTACTTC

clone_size: NA
d_call: NA
cdr3_length: 15
v_call: TRBV9
j_call: TRBJ1-6
cdr3_aa: CASSVKGGYNSPLHF
cdr3_nt: TGTGCCAGCAGCGTGAAGGGGGGGTATAATTCACCCCTCCACTTT

clone_size: NA
d_call: NA
cdr3_length: 14
v_call: TRBV7-2
j_call: TRBJ1-1
cdr3_aa: CASSSLVGGTEAFF
cdr3_nt: TGTGCCAGCAGCTCCCTAGTAGGGGGCACTGAAGCTTTCTTT

clone_size: few
d_call: NA
cdr3_length: 16
v_call: TRBV28
j_call: TRBJ1-5
cdr3_aa: CASSLVGSRGNQPQHF
cdr3_nt: TGTGCCAGCAGTTTAGTAGGGTCGAGAGGCAATCAGCCCCAGCATTTT

clone_size: NA
d_call: TRBD1
cdr3_length: 15
v_call: TRBV5-1
j_call: TRBJ1-4
cdr3_aa: CASSLEGASNEKLFF
cdr3_nt: TGCGCCAGCAGCTTGGAGGGGGCGTCTAATGAAAAACTGTTTTTT

clone_size: NA
d_call: TRBD1
cdr3_length: 18
v_call: TRBV28
j_call: TRBJ1-3
cdr3_aa: CASSLLGTGASSGNTIYF
cdr3_nt: TGTGCCAGCAGTTTACTCGGGACAGGGGCCAGCTCTGGAAACACCATATATTTT

clone_size: NA
d_call: NA
cdr3_length: 16
v_call: TRBV2
j_call: TRBJ1-6
cdr3_aa: CASSMSTATYNSPLHF
cdr3_nt: TGTGCCAGCAGTATGTCCACAGCCACCTATAATTCACCCCTCCACTTT

clone_size: NA
d_call: TRBD1
cdr3_length: 14
v_call: TRBV30
j_call: TRBJ1-2
cdr3_aa: CAWCGQGAYYGYTF
cdr3_nt: TGTGCCTGGTGTGGACAGGGGGCGTACTATGGCTACACCTTC

clone_size: NA
d_call: NA
cdr3_length: 16
v_call: TRBV6-5
j_call: TRBJ1-3
cdr3_aa: CASSYFSQPSGNTIYF
cdr3_nt: TGTGCCAGCAGTTATTTTTCACAGCCTTCTGGAAACACCATATATTTT

clone_size: NA
d_call: NA
cdr3_length: 15
v_call: TRBV5-5
j_call: TRBJ1-1
cdr3_aa: CASSSQQGRNTEAFF
cdr3_nt: TGTGCCAGCAGCTCACAACAGGGAAGGAACACTGAAGCTTTCTTT

clone_size: once
d_call: TRBD2
cdr3_length: 14
v_call: TRBV2
j_call: TRBJ2-1
cdr3_aa: CASSGSGGRDEQFF
cdr3_nt: TGTGCCAGCAGTGGTAGCGGGGGGAGGGATGAGCAGTTCTTC

clone_size: NA
d_call: TRBD1
cdr3_length: 15
v_call: TRBV7-9
j_call: TRBJ2-3
cdr3_aa: CASSIGTGGADTQYF
cdr3_nt: TGTGCCAGCAGCATCGGGACAGGGGGTGCAGATACGCAGTATTTT